A single sample is the source of the 14 T cell receptor beta chains below, sequenced in a study of blood T cell repertoires in COVID-19. The method was immunoSEQ multiplex PCR; TCRdb's version includes in-frame clones alone and lacks a portion of them. The repertoire includes about 310,000 clones, less than 85% of them detected once, and approximately 1.9% sits in the top ten. Sequencing was performed on PBMCs or T cells enriched from blood (not recorded which). These TCRs come from a woman in her 30s who had been exposed to COVID-19.

Note on this clone: The same CDR3 can be traced to other DNA sequences in this sample. V and J are TRBV19 and TRBJ1-6; D remains unclear. CDR1 is LNHDA and CDR2 is SQIVND in the germline V gene (reference sequence). Trimming removed 3 bases from V and 7 bases from J, with 13 bases in between. The CDR3 extends over 15 amino acids. Written as DNA, the CDR3 is TGTGCCAGTAGTATCGGTCGGGGTAAAAATTCACCCCTCCACTTT. It yields the protein CASSIGRGKNSPLHF.

The genes are TRBV9 and TRBJ2-2; 10 bases fit TRBD2. Germline CDR1 is SGDLS and CDR2 is YYNGEE. Losses at the gene ends were 3 bases for V and 1 base for J; bases not matched to a gene: 3. This CDR3 has 16 amino acids. The CDR3 nucleotides read TGTGCCAGCAGCGGAGGACTAGCGGTGAACACCGGGGAGCTGTTTTTT. It is translated as CASSGGLAVNTGELFF.

This sequence joins TRBV11-3 and TRBJ2-1, with TRBD1 as a possible D gene (6 bases). Trimming took off 5 bases at V and 0 bases at J, with 14 bases between the two ends. The CDR3 is made up of 16 amino acids. The germline gives CDR1 SGHNT, CDR2 YENEEA. The CDR3 DNA sequence: TGTGCCAGCAGCCCCTCAGGGGACCCCTCCTACAATGAGCAGTTCTTC. Translation gives CASSPSGDPSYNEQFF.

The chain combines TRBV5-1 with TRBJ2-1; 9 bases line up with TRBD2. After removal of 3 bases from V and 10 bases from J, the junction contained 14 bases not matched to a gene. Germline V gives CDR1 SGHRS, CDR2 YFSETQ. This CDR3 is 16 amino acids long. CDR3 loop: CASSWGFGVAGEEQFF. The CDR3 DNA is TGCGCCAGCAGCTGGGGATTTGGAGTAGCGGGAGAGGAGCAGTTCTTC.

The chain couples TRBV11-3 to TRBJ2-3, with 9 bases that match TRBD2. CDR1 and CDR2 (germline): SGHNT, YENEEA. Losses at the gene ends were 1 base for V and 6 bases for J; bases not matched to a gene: 8. CDR3 size: 16 residues. The CDR3 sequence: CASSLGRAGGTDTQYF. The CDR3 DNA reads TGTGCCAGCAGCTTAGGTCGGGCGGGGGGGACGGATACGCAGTATTTT.

The chain recombines TRBV5-8 with TRBJ2-1; 15 bases match TRBD2. Germline CDR1 and CDR2: SGHTS and YDEGEE. The V segment lost 4 bases and the J segment 3 bases; nucleotides outside the gene matches: 2. The CDR3 is 16 amino acids. The CDR3 DNA reads TGTGCCAGCAGCGCGGGACTAGCGGGAGGCTACAATGAGCAGTTCTTC. Translated, it gives CASSAGLAGGYNEQFF.

This CDR3 is CASSLGAGTGNNEQFF. CDR3 nucleotides: TGTGCCAGCAGCCTAGGGGCGGGAACAGGAAACAATGAGCAGTTCTTC. The chain couples TRBV11-3 to TRBJ2-1, with D perhaps TRBD2 (6 bases). The CDR3 is 16 amino acids. Germline CDR1 reads SGHNT; CDR2 reads YENEEA. V was trimmed by 5 bases and J by 5 bases, leaving 19 bases between them.

This chain joins TRBV5-1 and TRBJ2-5; possibly TRBD2 for D (5 bases). This CDR3 is 15 amino acids long. CDR1 is SGHRS, CDR2 YFSETQ, per germline. V was shortened by 4 bases and J by 1 base, with 14 bases between the two germline ends. CDR3 sequence (DNA): TGCGCCAGCAGCCTCGAGCGGCTGCCCCAAGAGACCCAGTACTTC. Protein sequence: CASSLERLPQETQYF.

The V gene is TRBV9, the J gene TRBJ1-2, with D unresolved. Germline V gene data show CDR1 as SGDLS and CDR2 as YYNGEE. With 0 bases removed from V and 0 bases from J, the gap between germline ends came to 9 bases. The CDR3 totals 15 residues. In DNA, the CDR3 is TGTGCCAGCAGCGTAGGCAGGTTAGCTAACTATGGCTACACCTTC. Translated: CASSVGRLANYGYTF.

The rearrangement uses TRBV28 and TRBJ1-2, with 9 bases fitting TRBD1. The germline CDR1 and CDR2 sequences are MDHEN and SYDVKM. CDR3 length: 14 residues. J gave up 8 bases and V 6 bases, and 10 bases lay outside the gene matches. The CDR3 DNA reads as TGTGCCAGCAGGCGGGACAGGGCGGTAAGCGGCTACACCTTC. This encodes CASRRDRAVSGYTF.

The genes are TRBV6-5 and TRBJ1-2; 7 bases agree with TRBD1. Germline values: CDR1 MNHEY, CDR2 SVGAGI. CDR3 length: 15 amino acids. The V segment lost 7 bases and the J segment 3 bases; nucleotides outside the gene matches: 11. In DNA form, the CDR3 reads TGTGCCAGCAATCCCCTGAGACAGGGACACTATGGCTACACCTTC. Amino acids: CASNPLRQGHYGYTF.

V is TRBV15 and J is TRBJ1-1; TRBD1 aligns across 11 bases. This CDR3 contains 16 residues. J gave up 0 bases and V 1 base, and 1 base lay outside the gene matches. Per germline, CDR1 LNHNV and CDR2 YYDKDF (reference sequence). CDR3 bases: TGTGCCACCAGCAGAGGGACAGGGGGCATGAACACTGAAGCTTTCTTT. It codes for CATSRGTGGMNTEAFF. Full variable domain (outside the CDR3, taken from reference TRBV15 and TRBJ1-1): DAMVIQNPRYQVTQFGKPVTLSCSQTLNHNVMYWYQQKSSQAPKLLFHYYDKDFNNEADTPDNFQSRRPNTSFCFLDIRSPGLGDTAMYLCATSRGTGGMNTEAFFGQGTRLTVV.

The gene calls are TRBV19 and TRBJ2-2; D is unresolved. The CDR3 has 13 amino acids. CDR1 LNHDA and CDR2 SQIVND come from the germline V gene (reference sequence). V lost 6 bases, J lost 5 bases, and 10 bases lay in between. The CDR3 here is CASRPPGTGELFF. The CDR3 DNA is TGTGCCAGTAGGCCCCCCGGGACCGGGGAGCTGTTTTTT. Drawing the rest from reference TRBV19 and TRBJ2-2, the complete variable domain is DGGITQSPKYLFRKEGQNVTLSCEQNLNHDAMYWYRQDPGQGLRLIYYSQIVNDFQKGDIAEGYSVSREKKESFPLTVTSAQKNPTAFYLCASRPPGTGELFFGEGSRLTVL.

This chain uses TRBV27 with TRBJ2-1, with 7 bases that match TRBD1. With V trimmed by 5 bases and J by 7 bases, 11 bases remained unmatched. CDR1 is MNHEY, CDR2 SMNVEV, per germline (reference sequence). This CDR3 has 15 amino acids. This CDR3 reads CASSPTRQGRNEQFF. CDR3 DNA: TGTGCCAGCAGTCCCACCAGACAGGGCAGGAATGAGCAGTTCTTC.